Reported below is one T cell receptor beta chain. Method: immunoSEQ multiplex PCR; TCRdb's copy keeps in-frame clones and lacks some. There are about 76,000 clones in the sample; 70% to 90% occur only once, and approximately 0.63% lies in the top ten. Germline CDR1 reads SGHTA; CDR2 reads FQGNSA. Trimming cost V 5 bases and J 0 bases, with 16 bases left between them. The CDR3 has 16 amino acids. This specimen belongs to a study of OX40 agonist ivuxolimab in advanced cancers. At the level of the study: Subjects had a mean age of roughly 60 years, with a range of about 23 to 79; more than 75% were male. Allowance was made for prior anti-PD-1, anti-PD-L1 or anti-CTLA-4 therapy, and 35% to 40% had some.

The chain has TRBV7-2 and TRBJ1-2; no firm D call. This clonotype originated in an adult with an advanced solid tumor such as melanoma, head and neck, liver or kidney cancer. This material consisted of CD4+ or CD8+ T cells sorted from blood, taken in a trial of the OX40 agonist ivuxolimab. The CDR3: CASSTQLIVPNYGYTF. DNA for the CDR3: TGTGCCAGCAGCACTCAACTTATCGTTCCTAACTATGGCTACACCTTC.